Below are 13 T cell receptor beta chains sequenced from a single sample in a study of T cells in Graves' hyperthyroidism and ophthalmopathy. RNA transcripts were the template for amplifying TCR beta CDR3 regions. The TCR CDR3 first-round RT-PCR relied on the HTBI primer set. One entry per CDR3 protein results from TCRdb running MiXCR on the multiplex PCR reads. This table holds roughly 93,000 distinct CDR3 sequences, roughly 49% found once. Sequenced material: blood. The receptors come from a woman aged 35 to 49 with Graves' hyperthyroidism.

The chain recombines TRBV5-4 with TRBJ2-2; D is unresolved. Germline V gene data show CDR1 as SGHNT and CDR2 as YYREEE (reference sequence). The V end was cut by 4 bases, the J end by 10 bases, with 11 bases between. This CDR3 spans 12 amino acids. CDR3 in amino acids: CASSPPWVELFF. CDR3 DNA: TGTGCCAGCAGCCCCCCGTGGGTGGAGCTGTTTTTT. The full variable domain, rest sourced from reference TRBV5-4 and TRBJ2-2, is ETGVTQSPTHLIKTRGQQVTLRCSSQSGHNTVSWYQQALGQGPQFIFQYYREEENGRGNFPPRFSGLQFPNYSSELNVNALELDDSALYLCASSPPWVELFFGEGSRLTVL.

CDR3 in amino acids: CSAPRTGGQETQYF. The CDR3 coding sequence is TGCAGTGCTCCCCGGACAGGGGGCCAAGAGACCCAGTACTTC. This chain joins TRBV20-1 and TRBJ2-5; 10 nucleotides match TRBD1. Germline V gene sequence: CDR1 DFQATT, CDR2 SNEGSKA (reference sequence). CDR3 size: 14 residues. Trimming cost V 5 bases and J 1 base; bases outside gene matches: 4.

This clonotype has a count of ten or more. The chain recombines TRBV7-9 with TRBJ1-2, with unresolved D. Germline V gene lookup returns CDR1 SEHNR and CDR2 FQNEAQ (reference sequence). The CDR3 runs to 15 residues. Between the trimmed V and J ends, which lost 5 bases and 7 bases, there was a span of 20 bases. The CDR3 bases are TGTGCCAGCAGCCCTCGGTGGCAGAGAAGTGGTGGCTACACCTTC. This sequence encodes CASSPRWQRSGGYTF. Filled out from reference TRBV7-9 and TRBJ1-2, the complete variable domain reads DTGVSQNPRHKITKRGQNVTFRCDPISEHNRLYWYRQTLGQGPEFLTYFQNEAQLEKSRLLSDRFSAERPKGSFSTLEIQRTEQGDSAMYLCASSPRWQRSGGYTFGSGTRLTVV.

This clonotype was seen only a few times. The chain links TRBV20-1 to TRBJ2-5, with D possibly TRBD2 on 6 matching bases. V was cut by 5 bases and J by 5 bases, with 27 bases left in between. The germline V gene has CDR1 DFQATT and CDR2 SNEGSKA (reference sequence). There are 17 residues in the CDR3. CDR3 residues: CSADDRGTLSSLETQYF. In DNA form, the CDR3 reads TGCAGTGCTGATGATCGCGGGACCTTATCGTCGTTGGAGACCCAGTACTTC.

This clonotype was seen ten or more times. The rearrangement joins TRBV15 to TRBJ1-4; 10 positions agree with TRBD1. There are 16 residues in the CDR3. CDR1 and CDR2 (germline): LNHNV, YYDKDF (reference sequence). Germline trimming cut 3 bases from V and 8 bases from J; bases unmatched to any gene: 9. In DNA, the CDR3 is TGTGCCACCAGCAGCCCCTGGACAGGGGGGCGAGAAAAACTGTTTTTT. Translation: CATSSPWTGGREKLFF.

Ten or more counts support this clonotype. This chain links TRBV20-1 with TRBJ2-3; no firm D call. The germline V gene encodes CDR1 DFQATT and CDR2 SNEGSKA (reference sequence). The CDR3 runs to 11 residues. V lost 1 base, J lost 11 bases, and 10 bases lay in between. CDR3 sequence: CSARVREEQYF. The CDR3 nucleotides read TGCAGTGCTAGAGTCCGAGAGGAGCAGTATTTT.

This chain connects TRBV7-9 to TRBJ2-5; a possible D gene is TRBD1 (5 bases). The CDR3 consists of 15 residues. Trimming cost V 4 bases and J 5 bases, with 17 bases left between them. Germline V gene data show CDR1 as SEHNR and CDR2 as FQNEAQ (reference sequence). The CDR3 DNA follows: TGTGCCAGCAGCTCTGGGCAGGGAAACATGGAGACCCAGTACTTC. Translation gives CASSSGQGNMETQYF.

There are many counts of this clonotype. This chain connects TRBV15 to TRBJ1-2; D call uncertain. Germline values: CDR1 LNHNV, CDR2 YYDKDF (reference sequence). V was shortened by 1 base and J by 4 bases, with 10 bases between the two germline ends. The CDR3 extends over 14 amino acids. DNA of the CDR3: TGTGCCACCAGCAGAGTGAGGCTGGCCTATGGCTACACCTTC. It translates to CATSRVRLAYGYTF.

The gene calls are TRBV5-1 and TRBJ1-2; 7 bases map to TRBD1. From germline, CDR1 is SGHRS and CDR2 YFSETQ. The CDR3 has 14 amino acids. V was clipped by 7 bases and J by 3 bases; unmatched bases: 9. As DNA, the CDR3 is TGCGCCAGCTCCTTGACAGGGTCCCACTATGGCTACACCTTC. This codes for CASSLTGSHYGYTF.

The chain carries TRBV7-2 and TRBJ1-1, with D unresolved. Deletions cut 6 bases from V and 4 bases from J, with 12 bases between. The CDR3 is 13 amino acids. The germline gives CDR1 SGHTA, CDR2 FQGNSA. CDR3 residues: CASSPRAPTEAFF. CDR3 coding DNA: TGTGCCAGCAGTCCCAGAGCCCCCACTGAAGCTTTCTTT.

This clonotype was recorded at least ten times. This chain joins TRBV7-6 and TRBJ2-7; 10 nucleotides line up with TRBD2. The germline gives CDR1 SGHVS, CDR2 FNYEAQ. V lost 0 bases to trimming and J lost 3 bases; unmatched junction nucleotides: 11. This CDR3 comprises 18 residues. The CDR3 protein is CASSLASSGSARFYEQYF. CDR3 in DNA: TGTGCCAGCAGCTTAGCGTCTAGCGGGAGTGCACGATTCTACGAGCAGTACTTC.

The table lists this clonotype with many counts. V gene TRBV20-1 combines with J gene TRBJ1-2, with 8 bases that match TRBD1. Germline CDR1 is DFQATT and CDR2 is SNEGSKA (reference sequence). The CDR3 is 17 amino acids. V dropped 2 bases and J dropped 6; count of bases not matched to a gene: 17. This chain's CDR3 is CSARPQAVGQGVDGYTF. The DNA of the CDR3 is TGCAGTGCTAGACCACAGGCGGTTGGACAGGGCGTCGATGGCTACACCTTC.

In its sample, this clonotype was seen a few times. The CDR3 DNA follows: TGTGCCAGCAGCGTAGTACAGGGGGGACAGCCCCAGCATTTT. Protein: CASSVVQGGQPQHF. The V gene is TRBV9, the J gene TRBJ1-5; 8 nucleotides match TRBD1. Germline V lookup: CDR1 SGDLS, CDR2 YYNGEE. The CDR3 spans 14 residues. J lost 7 bases, V lost 0 bases, and 3 bases had no gene match.